The entry that follows covers one TCR beta chain sequence. Antigen unknown. This entry belongs to a study of cytomegalovirus exposure and HLA in healthy donors. The PCR contained 60 Vbeta and 13 Jbeta primers. Generated by immunoSEQ multiplex PCR, the TCRdb table keeps only in-frame clones and is missing some. The sample carries more than 150,000 clones, approximately 84% recorded once. Study-wide results and caveats: Common viral pathogens were later found to be apparently linked to several of the most significant clusters. The listing of fewer than 200 TCR beta chains classed them as cytomegalovirus-associated. In a later analysis, an Asian-associated ancestry cluster reportedly showed fewer N-insertions than the approximately 700-donor mean.

The sample taken for sequencing was PBMCs. The sequence came from a girl under 18 in good health and CMV-seropositive.

The CDR3 DNA follows: TGTGCCAGCAGGTTCGACAGGGGAGCCGAAAAACTGTTTTTT. This codes for CASRFDRGAEKLFF. This chain connects TRBV6-5 to TRBJ1-4; 8 nucleotides align to TRBD1. Germline V gene data show CDR1 as MNHEY and CDR2 as SVGAGI. The CDR3 loop spans 14 amino acids. Trimming removed 6 bases from V and 8 bases from J; junction bases left unmatched: 8.